This TCR beta chain was captured in a study of T cell repertoires in cytomegalovirus infection. Findings of the study overall: Individuals carrying CMV plus the relevant HLA were identified by cumulative frequency of public TCR beta families. Dominant in the ex vivo response were TCR beta clonotypes restricted by HLA-C and specific for CMV.

MiXCR was run by TCRdb on the reads, yielding one entry per CDR3 protein. This repertoire shows under 250,000 distinct CDR3 sequences, under 8.5% found once; its top ten account for 6.5%. This clonotype was seen repeatedly, ten times or more. Its antigen is as yet unknown. Per the germline V gene, CDR1 is SQVTM and CDR2 is ANQGSEA. The CDR3 loop spans 14 amino acids. V was pared by 7 bases and J by 5 bases, with 21 bases between. The source of this sequence is a human donor in good health (CMV status not recorded). Some clones in this sample may be carry-over from other donors' samples. The J gene is TRBJ2-7, the V gene TRBV29-1; the D call may be TRBD1 or TRBD2 (6 bases each). Sample: PBMCs. The CDR3 region is CSARGGGRFDEQYF. CDR3 bases: TGCAGCGCCCGCGGAGGGGGGAGGTTCGACGAGCAGTACTTC.